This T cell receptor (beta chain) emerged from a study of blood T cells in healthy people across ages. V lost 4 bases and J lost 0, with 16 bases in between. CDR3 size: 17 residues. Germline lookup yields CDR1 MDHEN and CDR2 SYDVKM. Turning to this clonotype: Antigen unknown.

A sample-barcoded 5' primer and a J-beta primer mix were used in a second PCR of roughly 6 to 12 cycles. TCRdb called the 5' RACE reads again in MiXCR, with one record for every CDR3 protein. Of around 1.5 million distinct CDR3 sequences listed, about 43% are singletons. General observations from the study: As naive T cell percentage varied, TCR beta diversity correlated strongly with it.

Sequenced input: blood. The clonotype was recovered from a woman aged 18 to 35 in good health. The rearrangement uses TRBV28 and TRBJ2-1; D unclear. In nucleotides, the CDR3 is TGTGCCAGCAGTTCCTATCGTTTGGCGGTCTCCTACAATGAGCAGTTCTTC. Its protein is CASSSYRLAVSYNEQFF.